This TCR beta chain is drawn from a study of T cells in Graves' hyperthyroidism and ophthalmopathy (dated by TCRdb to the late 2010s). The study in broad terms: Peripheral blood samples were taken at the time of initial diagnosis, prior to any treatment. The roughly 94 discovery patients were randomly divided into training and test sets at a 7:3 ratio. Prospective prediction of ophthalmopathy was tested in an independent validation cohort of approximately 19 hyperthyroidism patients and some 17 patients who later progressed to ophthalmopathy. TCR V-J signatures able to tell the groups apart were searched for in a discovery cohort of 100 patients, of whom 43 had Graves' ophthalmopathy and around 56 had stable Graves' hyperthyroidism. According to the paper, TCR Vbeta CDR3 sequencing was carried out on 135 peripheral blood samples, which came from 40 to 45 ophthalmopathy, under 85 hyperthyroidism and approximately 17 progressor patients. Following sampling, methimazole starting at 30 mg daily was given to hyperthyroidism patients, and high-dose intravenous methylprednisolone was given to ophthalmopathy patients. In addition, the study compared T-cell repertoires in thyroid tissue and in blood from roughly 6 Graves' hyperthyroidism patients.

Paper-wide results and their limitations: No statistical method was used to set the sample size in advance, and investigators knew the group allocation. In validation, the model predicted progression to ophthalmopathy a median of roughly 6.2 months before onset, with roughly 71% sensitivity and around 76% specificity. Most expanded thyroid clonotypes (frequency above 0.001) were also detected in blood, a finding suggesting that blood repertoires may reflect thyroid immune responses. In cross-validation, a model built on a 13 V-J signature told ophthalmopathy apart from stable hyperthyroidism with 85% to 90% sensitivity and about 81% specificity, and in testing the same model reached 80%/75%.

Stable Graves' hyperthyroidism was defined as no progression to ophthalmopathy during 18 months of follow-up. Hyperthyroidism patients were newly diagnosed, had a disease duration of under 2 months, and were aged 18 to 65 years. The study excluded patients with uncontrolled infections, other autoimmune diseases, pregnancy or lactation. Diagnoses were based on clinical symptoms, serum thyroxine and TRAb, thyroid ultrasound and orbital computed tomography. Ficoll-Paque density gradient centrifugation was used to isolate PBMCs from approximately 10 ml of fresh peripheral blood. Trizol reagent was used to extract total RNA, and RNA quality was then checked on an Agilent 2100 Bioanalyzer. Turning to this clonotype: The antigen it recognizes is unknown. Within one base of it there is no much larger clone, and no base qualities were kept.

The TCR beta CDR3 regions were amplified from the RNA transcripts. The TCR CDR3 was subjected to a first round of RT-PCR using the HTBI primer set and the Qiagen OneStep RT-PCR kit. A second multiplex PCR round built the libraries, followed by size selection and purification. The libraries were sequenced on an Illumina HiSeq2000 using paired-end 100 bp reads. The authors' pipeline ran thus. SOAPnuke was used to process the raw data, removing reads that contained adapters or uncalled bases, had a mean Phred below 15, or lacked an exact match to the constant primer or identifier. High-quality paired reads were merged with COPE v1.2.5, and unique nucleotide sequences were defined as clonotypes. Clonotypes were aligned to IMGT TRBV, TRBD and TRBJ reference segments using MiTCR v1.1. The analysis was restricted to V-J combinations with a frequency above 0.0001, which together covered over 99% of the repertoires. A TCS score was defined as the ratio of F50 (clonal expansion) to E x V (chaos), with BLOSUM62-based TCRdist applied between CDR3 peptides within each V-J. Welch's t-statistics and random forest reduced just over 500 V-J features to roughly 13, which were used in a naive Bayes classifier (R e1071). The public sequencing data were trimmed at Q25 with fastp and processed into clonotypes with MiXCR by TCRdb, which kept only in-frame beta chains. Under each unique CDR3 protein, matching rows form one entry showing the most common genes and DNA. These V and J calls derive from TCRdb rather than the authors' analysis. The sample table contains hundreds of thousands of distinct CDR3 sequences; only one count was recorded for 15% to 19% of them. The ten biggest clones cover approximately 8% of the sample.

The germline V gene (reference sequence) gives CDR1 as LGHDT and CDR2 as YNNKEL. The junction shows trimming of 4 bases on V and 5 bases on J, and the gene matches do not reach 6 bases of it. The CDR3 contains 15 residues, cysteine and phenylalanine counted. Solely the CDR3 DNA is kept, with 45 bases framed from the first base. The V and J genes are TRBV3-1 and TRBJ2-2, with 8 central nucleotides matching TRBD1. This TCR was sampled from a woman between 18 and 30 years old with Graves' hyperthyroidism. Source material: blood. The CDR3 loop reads CASSRAGGPTGELFF. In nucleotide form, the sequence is TGTGCCAGCAGCCGAGCAGGGGGCCCGACCGGGGAGCTGTTTTTT.